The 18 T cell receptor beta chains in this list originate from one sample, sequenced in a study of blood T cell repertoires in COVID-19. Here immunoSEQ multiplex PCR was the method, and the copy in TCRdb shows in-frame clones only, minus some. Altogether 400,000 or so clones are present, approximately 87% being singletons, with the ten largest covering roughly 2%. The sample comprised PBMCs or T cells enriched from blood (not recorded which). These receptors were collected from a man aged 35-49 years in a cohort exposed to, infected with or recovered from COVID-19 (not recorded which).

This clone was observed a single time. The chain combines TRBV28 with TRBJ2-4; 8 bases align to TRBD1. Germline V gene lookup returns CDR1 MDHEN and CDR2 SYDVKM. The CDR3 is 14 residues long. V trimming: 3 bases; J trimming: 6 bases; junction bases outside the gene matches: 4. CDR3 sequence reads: CASSLGQAPNIQYF. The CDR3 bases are TGTGCCAGCAGTTTGGGACAGGCCCCAAACATTCAGTACTTC.

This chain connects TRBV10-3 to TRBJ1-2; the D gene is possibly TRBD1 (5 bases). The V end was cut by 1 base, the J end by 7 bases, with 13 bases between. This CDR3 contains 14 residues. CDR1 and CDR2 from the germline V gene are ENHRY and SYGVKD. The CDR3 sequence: CAISEWEGTGGYTF. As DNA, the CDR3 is TGTGCCATCAGTGAGTGGGAGGGGACGGGTGGCTACACCTTC.

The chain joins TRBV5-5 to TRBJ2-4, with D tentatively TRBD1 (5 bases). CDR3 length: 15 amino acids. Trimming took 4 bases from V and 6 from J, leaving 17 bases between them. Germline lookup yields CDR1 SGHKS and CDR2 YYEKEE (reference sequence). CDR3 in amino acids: CASSRQTGFGNIQYF. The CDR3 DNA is TGTGCCAGCAGCAGACAGACCGGCTTTGGAAACATTCAGTACTTC.

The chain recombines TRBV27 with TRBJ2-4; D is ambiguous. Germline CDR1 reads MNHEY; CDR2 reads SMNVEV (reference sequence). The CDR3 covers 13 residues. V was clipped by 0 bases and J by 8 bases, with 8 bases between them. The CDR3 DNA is TGTGCCAGCAGTTTATCCGCCCTAGACATTCAGTACTTC. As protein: CASSLSALDIQYF.

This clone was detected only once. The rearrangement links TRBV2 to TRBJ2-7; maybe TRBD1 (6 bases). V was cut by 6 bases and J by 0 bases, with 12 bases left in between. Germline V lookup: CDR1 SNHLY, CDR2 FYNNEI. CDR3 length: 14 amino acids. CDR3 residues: CASRMRDNSYEQYF. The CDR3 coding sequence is TGTGCCAGCAGGATGAGGGACAACTCCTACGAGCAGTACTTC.

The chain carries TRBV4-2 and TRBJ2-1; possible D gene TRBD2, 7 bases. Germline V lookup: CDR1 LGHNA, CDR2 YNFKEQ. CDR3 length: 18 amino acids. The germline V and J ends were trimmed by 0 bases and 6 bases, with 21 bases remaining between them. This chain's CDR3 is CASSQDQNWRGTLNEQFF. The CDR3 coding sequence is TGTGCCAGCAGCCAAGATCAAAATTGGCGGGGGACACTCAATGAGCAGTTCTTC.

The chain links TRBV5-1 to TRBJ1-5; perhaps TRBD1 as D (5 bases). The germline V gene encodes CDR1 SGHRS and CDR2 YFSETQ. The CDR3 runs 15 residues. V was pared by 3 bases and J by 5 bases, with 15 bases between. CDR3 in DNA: TGCGCCAGCAGCTCCAGGGCAGGGTCGGATCAGCCCCAGCATTTT. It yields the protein CASSSRAGSDQPQHF.

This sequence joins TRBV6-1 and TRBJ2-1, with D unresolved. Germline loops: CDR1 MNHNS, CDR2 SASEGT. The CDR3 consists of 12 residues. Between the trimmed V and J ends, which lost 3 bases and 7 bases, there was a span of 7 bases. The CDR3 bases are TGTGCCAGCAGTGAGTCAGGTAATGAGCAGTTCTTC. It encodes CASSESGNEQFF.

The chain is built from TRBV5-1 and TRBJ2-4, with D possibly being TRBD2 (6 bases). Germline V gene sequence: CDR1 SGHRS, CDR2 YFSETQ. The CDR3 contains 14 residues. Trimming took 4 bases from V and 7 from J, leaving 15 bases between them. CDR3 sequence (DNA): TGCGCCAGCAGCCTGGGACTCCAGCCGAACATTCAGTACTTC. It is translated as CASSLGLQPNIQYF.

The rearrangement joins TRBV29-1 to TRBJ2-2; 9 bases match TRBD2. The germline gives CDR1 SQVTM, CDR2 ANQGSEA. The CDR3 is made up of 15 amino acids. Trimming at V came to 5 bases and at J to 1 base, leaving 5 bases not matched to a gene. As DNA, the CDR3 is TGCAGCGTTCAGAGACTAGCGGAGAACACCGGGGAGCTGTTTTTT. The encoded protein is CSVQRLAENTGELFF.

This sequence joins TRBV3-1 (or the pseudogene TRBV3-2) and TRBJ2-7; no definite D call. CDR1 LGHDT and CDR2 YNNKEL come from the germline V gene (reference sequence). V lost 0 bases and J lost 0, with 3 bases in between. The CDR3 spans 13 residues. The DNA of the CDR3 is TGTGCCAGCAGCCAAGACCGCTCCTACGAGCAGTACTTC. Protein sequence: CASSQDRSYEQYF.

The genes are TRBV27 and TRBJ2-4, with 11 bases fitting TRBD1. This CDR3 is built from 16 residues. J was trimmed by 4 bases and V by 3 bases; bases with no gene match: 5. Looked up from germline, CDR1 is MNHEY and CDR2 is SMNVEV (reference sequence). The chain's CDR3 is CASSFGQGAMKNIQYF. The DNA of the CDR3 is TGTGCCAGCAGTTTCGGACAGGGGGCAATGAAAAACATTCAGTACTTC.

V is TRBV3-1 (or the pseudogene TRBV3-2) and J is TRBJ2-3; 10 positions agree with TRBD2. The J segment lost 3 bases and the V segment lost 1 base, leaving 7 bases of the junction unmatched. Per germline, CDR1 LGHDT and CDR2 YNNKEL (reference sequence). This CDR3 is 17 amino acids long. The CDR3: CASSQGFRTSGTDTQYF. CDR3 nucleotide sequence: TGTGCCAGCAGCCAAGGCTTTAGGACTAGCGGTACAGATACGCAGTATTTT.

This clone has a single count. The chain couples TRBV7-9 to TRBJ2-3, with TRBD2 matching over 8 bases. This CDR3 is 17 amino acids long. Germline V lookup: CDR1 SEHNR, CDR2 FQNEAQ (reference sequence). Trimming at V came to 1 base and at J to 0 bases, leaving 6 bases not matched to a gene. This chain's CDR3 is CASSLGSGMLSTDTQYF. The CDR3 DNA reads TGTGCCAGCAGCTTAGGTAGCGGGATGTTAAGCACAGATACGCAGTATTTT.

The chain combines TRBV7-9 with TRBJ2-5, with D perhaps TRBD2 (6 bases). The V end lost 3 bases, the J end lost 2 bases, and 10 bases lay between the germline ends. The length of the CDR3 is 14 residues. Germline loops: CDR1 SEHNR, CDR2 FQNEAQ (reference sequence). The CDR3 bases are TGTGCCAGCAGCTTCTGGGACTCGCAAGAGACCCAGTACTTC. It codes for CASSFWDSQETQYF. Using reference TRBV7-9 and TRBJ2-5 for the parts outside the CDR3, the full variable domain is DTGVSQNPRHKITKRGQNVTFRCDPISEHNRLYWYRQTLGQGPEFLTYFQNEAQLEKSRLLSDRFSAERPKGSFSTLEIQRTEQGDSAMYLCASSFWDSQETQYFGPGTRLLVL.

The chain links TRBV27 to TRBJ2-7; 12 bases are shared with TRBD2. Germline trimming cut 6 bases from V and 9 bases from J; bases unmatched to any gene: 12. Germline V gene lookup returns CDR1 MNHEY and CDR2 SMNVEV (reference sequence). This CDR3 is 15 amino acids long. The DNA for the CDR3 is TGTGCCAGCAGCCCATGGACTAGCGGGATTTACCCGCAGTACTTC. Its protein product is CASSPWTSGIYPQYF.

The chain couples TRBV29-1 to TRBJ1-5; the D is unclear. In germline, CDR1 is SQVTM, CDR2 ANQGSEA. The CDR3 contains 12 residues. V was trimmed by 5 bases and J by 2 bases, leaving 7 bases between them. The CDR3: CSVREGNQPQHF. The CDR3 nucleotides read TGCAGCGTTCGGGAGGGCAATCAGCCCCAGCATTTT.

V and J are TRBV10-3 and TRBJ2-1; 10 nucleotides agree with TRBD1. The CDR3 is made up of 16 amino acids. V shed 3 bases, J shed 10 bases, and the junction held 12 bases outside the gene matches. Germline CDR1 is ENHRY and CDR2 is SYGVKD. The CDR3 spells CAISDSSRTGGQEQFF. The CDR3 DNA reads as TGTGCCATCAGTGACAGTTCCCGGACAGGGGGACAGGAGCAGTTCTTC.